The sequence of this T cell receptor beta chain was determined in a study of T cell responses to AZD1222 COVID-19 vaccine. V lost 1 base, J lost 7 bases, and 9 bases lay in between. Germline values: CDR1 SGDLS, CDR2 YYNGEE. The CDR3 length is 13 residues. Using immunoSEQ multiplex PCR, the repertoire was profiled, and TCRdb retains in-frame clones only, with some absent. The top ten hold roughly 5% of the sample, which has approximately 150,000 clones, about 92% seen once. Turning to this clone: Its specificity is unknown.

Study findings and constraints: Spike-specific TCR breadth and depth grew following two AZD1222 doses. Most donors were white British and more were female, and clonal diversity was possibly underestimated.

The sample in question was peripheral blood, obtained on day 0 of AZD1222 vaccination. The chain links TRBV9 to TRBJ2-1; D is possibly TRBD1 (6 bases). The receptor's source is an adult in good health. The CDR3 nucleotides read TGTGCCAGCAGCGTAATTCAGGGGAATGAGCAGTTCTTC. The encoded protein is CASSVIQGNEQFF. Combining the CDR3 with reference TRBV9 and TRBJ2-1 gives the whole variable domain DSGVTQTPKHLITATGQRVTLRCSPRSGDLSVYWYQQSLDQGLQFLIQYYNGEERAKGNILERFSAQQFPDLHSELNLSSLELGDSALYFCASSVIQGNEQFFGPGTRLTVL.